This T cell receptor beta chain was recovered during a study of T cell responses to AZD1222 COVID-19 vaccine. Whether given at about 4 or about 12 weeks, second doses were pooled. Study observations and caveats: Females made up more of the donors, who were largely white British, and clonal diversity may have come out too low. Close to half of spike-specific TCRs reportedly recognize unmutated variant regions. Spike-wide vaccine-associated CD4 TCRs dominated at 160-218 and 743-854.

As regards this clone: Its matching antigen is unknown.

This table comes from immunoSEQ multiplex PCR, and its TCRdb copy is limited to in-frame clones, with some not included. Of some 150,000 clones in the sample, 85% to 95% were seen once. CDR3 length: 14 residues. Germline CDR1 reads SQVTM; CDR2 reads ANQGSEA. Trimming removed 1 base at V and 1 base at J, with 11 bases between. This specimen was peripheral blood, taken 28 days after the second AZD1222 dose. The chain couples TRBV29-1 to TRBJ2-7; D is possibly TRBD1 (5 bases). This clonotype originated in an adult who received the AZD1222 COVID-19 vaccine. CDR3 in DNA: TGCAGCGTTGAAGGGGGCGATTGGTCCTACGAGCAGTACTTC. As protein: CSVEGGDWSYEQYF.